These 5 T cell receptor beta chains came from one sample sequenced in a study of Ad26.COV2.S vaccination and SARS-CoV-2 variants. Specified treatment: over 15 received Ad26.COV2.S at low or high dose, single or two shots; a few received placebo; per-sample allocation not given. Sampling took place 63 days after the first vaccine or placebo injection. Generated by immunoSEQ multiplex PCR, the TCRdb table keeps only in-frame clones and is missing some. Of roughly 400,000 clones listed, 92% are singletons. The sequencing here drew on peripheral blood, taken in a trial of Ad26.COV2.S vaccine versus placebo. All receptors derive from a person aged 18 to 59 who received the Ad26.COV2.S COVID-19 vaccine or a placebo.

The table lists this clone with a count of one. The CDR3 spells CASSERDTEAFF. The CDR3 DNA is TGCGCCAGCAGCGAAAGGGACACTGAAGCTTTCTTT. V and J are TRBV5-1 and TRBJ1-1, with D unresolved. Germline CDR1 reads SGHRS; CDR2 reads YFSETQ. CDR3 length equals 12 residues. Trimming cost V 4 bases and J 3 bases, with 7 bases left between them.

The chain joins TRBV5-4 to TRBJ1-2; D is possibly TRBD1 (5 bases). The germline V gene encodes CDR1 SGHNT and CDR2 YYREEE (reference sequence). The CDR3 totals 12 residues. V dropped 4 bases and J dropped 8 bases, with 12 bases sitting between them. The CDR3 spells CASSADGGGYTF. The CDR3 bases are TGTGCCAGCAGCGCGGACGGGGGAGGCTACACCTTC. Using reference TRBV5-4 and TRBJ1-2 for the parts outside the CDR3, the full variable domain is ETGVTQSPTHLIKTRGQQVTLRCSSQSGHNTVSWYQQALGQGPQFIFQYYREEENGRGNFPPRFSGLQFPNYSSELNVNALELDDSALYLCASSADGGGYTFGSGTRLTVV.

The CDR3 loop reads CASNPGNEQFF. The CDR3 DNA reads TGTGCCAGCAACCCTGGGAATGAGCAGTTCTTC. V is TRBV6-2 or TRBV6-3 and J is TRBJ2-1; D uncertain. Germline V CDR1 and CDR2: MNHEY, SVGEGT. With 7 bases removed from V and 7 bases from J, the gap between germline ends came to 8 bases. The CDR3 length is 11 residues.

This clone has more than one count but fewer than ten. V and J are TRBV4-1 and TRBJ2-5, with 7 bases identical to TRBD2. The CDR3 contains 14 residues. The germline V gene encodes CDR1 MGHRA and CDR2 YSYEKL. V shed 3 bases and J 7 bases; nucleotides not matched to a gene: 8. The CDR3 spells CASSQTAGPWTQYF. CDR3 nucleotides: TGCGCCAGCAGCCAGACAGCGGGGCCGTGGACCCAGTACTTC.

The chain couples TRBV6-5 to TRBJ2-3; D not certain. Between the trimmed V and J ends, which lost 2 bases and 4 bases, there was a span of 10 bases. The CDR3 extends over 14 amino acids. Germline CDR1 reads MNHEY; CDR2 reads SVGAGI. The CDR3 coding sequence is TGTGCCAGCAGTTACGGACGTGGTTCAGATACGCAGTATTTT. Translated: CASSYGRGSDTQYF.